The T cell receptor beta chain under discussion was sequenced for a study of T cell repertoires in cytomegalovirus infection. Study at large: The public TCR beta signatures pointed to both CMV infection and matching HLA type.

The germline V gene encodes CDR1 SEHNR and CDR2 FQNEAQ (reference sequence). There are 14 residues in the CDR3. V gave up 5 bases and J gave up 0 bases, with 10 bases separating them. General study points: The response measured ex vivo was dominated by TCR beta clonotypes (HLA-C-restricted and CMV-specific). The cumulative frequency of public TCR beta families distinguished individuals who carried CMV together with the relevant HLA.

In the case of this clonotype: The antigen remains unidentified. A much more abundant neighbour one base away suggests this may be a read error.

One entry per CDR3 protein results from TCRdb running MiXCR on the reads. The table includes under 150,000 distinct CDR3 sequences, 30% to 35% detected once. Sample: CD8+ T cells from cultured PBMCs, taken from culture after CMV antigen stimulation. The V gene is TRBV7-9, the J gene TRBJ2-5; a weak D match, TRBD1 (5 bases). The sequence was collected from a human donor in good health (CMV status not recorded). Some clones in this sample may be carry-over from other donors' samples. The CDR3 nucleotides are TGTGCCAGCAGCCCCCACAGGAACCAAGAGACCCAGTACTTC. This gives the protein CASSPHRNQETQYF.